This passage covers 2 T cell receptor beta chains from one sample sequenced in a study of prognosis after radiotherapy for stage I lung cancer. Amplification of TCR beta CDR3 from genomic DNA used two-round multiplex PCR. Primers were specific to each TRBV and TRBJ gene in first-round PCR. TCRdb recomputed calls from the multiplex PCR reads with MiXCR, one row per CDR3 protein. The sample includes tens of thousands of distinct CDR3 sequences, around a quarter of them seen just once. Specimen: PBMCs, collected before or after stereotactic body radiation therapy (not recorded which). The receptors come from a donor over 45 with non-small cell lung cancer.

This clonotype was seen repeatedly, ten times or more. This rearrangement joins TRBV7-9 to TRBJ1-1; 7 positions agree with TRBD1. The CDR3 has 14 residues. V gave up 2 bases and J gave up 5 bases; unmatched junction bases: 5. The germline gives CDR1 SEHNR, CDR2 FQNEAQ (reference sequence). In nucleotides, the CDR3 is TGTGCCAGCAGCTTAATGGCAGGGGGGACTGAAGCTTTCTTT. It yields the protein CASSLMAGGTEAFF.

Many counts were recorded for this clonotype. The gene calls are TRBV7-9 and TRBJ2-7; 9 bases are a match to TRBD2. The V segment lost 5 bases and the J segment 2 bases; nucleotides outside the gene matches: 4. Germline CDR1 reads SEHNR; CDR2 reads FQNEAQ (reference sequence). The CDR3 contains 14 residues. CDR3 amino acids: CASSLKRGAYEQYF. CDR3 nucleotides: TGTGCCAGCAGCCTAAAGCGGGGGGCCTACGAGCAGTACTTC.